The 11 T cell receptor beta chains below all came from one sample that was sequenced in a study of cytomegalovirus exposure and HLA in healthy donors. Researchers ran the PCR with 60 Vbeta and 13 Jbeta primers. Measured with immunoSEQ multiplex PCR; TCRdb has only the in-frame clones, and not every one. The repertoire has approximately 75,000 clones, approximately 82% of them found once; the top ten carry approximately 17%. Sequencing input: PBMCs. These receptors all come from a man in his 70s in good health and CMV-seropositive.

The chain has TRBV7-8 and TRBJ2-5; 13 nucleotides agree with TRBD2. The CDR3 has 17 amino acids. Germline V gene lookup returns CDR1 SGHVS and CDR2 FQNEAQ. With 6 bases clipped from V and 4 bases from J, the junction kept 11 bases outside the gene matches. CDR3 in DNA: TGTGCCAGCAGTCTCGGGACTAGCGGGAATAGGGGAGAGACCCAGTACTTC. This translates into CASSLGTSGNRGETQYF.

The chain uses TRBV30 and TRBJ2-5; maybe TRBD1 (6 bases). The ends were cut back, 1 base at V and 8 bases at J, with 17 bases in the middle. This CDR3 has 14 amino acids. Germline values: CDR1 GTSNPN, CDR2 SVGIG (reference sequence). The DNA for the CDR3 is TGTGCCTGGAGTGCACGACAGGCCTCAGGAACCCAGTACTTC. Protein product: CAWSARQASGTQYF.

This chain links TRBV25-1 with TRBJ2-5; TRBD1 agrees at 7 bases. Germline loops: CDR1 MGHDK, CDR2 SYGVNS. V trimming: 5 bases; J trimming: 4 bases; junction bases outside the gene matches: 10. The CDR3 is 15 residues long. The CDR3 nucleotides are TGTGCCAGCAGTAGAGCGGACAGGATCGCAGAGACCCAGTACTTC. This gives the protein CASSRADRIAETQYF.

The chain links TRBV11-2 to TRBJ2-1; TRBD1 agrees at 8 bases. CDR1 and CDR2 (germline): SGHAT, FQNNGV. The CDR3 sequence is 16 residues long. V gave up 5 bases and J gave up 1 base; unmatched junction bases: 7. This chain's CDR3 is CASSLRGLGSYNEQFF. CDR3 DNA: TGTGCCAGCAGCCTCAGGGGGCTGGGGTCCTACAATGAGCAGTTCTTC.

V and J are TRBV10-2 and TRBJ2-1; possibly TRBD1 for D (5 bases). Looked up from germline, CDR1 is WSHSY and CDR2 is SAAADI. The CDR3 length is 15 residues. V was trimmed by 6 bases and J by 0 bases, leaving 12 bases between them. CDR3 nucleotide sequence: TGCGCCAGCAGAGACAGTTATAGCTCCTACAATGAGCAGTTCTTC. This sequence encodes CASRDSYSSYNEQFF.

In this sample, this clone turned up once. The CDR3 DNA follows: TGTGCCAGCAGCTTGTGGCAGGGGCCTTATGGCTACACCTTC. Protein: CASSLWQGPYGYTF. This chain uses TRBV5-6 with TRBJ1-2, with D maybe TRBD1 (6 bases). The V gene's germline CDR1 is SGHDT and CDR2 YYEEEE. The CDR3 is made up of 14 amino acids. V lost 1 base and J lost 5, with 12 bases in between. Variable domain in full (rest from reference TRBV5-6 and TRBJ1-2): DAGVTQSPTHLIKTRGQQVTLRCSPKSGHDTVSWYQQALGQGPQFIFQYYEEEERQRGNFPDRFSGHQFPNYSSELNVNALLLGDSALYLCASSLWQGPYGYTFGSGTRLTVV.

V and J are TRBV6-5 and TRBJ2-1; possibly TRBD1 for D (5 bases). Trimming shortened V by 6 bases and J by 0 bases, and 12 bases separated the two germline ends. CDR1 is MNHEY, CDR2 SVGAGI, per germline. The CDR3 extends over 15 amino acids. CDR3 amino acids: CASSPGQFSYNEQFF. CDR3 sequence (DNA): TGTGCCAGCAGCCCCGGACAATTCTCCTACAATGAGCAGTTCTTC.

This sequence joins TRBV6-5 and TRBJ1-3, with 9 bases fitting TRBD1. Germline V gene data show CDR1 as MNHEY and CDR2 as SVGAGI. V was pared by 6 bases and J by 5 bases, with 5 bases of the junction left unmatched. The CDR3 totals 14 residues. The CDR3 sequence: CASRPTGGRNTIYF. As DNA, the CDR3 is TGTGCCAGCAGACCAACAGGGGGCAGAAACACCATATATTTT.

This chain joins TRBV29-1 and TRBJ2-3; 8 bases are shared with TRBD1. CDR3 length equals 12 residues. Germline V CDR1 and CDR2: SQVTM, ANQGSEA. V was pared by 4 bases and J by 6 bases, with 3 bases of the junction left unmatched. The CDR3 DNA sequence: TGCAGCGTTGGGACAGGGAGTGATACGCAGTATTTT. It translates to CSVGTGSDTQYF.

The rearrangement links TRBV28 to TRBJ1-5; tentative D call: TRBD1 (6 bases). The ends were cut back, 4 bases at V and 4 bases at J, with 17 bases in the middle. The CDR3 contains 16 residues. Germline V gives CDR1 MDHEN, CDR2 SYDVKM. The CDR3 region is CASSSAGEPPNQPQHF. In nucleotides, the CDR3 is TGTGCCAGCAGTTCAGCAGGGGAACCGCCGAATCAGCCCCAGCATTTT.

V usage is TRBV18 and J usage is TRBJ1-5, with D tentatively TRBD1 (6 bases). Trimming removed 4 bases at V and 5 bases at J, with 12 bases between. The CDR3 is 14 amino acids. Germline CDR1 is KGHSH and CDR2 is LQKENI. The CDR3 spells CASSQQGVDQPQHF. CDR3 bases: TGTGCCAGCTCACAACAGGGTGTAGATCAGCCCCAGCATTTT. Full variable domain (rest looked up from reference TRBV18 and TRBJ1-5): NAGVMQNPRHLVRRRGQEARLRCSPMKGHSHVYWYRQLPEEGLKFMVYLQKENIIDESGMPKERFSAEFPKEGPSILRIQQVVRGDSAAYFCASSQQGVDQPQHFGDGTRLSIL.